This T cell receptor beta chain is drawn from a study of blood T cells in healthy people across ages. Alongside a J-beta primer mix, a sample-barcoded 5' primer served in a second PCR lasting about 7 to 11 cycles. From the 5' RACE reads, TCRdb called clonotypes with MiXCR, one entry per CDR3 protein. The data hold 550,000 to 750,000 distinct CDR3 sequences, with roughly 21% observed a single time. This clonotype was seen only a few times. Germline V CDR1 and CDR2: SGHTA, FQGNSA. After removal of 3 bases from V and 3 bases from J, the junction contained 8 bases not matched to a gene. This CDR3 spans 16 amino acids.

Sequenced: blood. This receptor was identified in a man between 70 and 80 years old in good health. The V gene is TRBV7-2, the J gene TRBJ2-3, with 8 bases lining up with TRBD2. CDR3 in amino acids: CASSFPPSGRTDTQYF. Here the CDR3 DNA reads TGTGCCAGCAGCTTTCCCCCAAGCGGGAGAACAGATACGCAGTATTTT. The whole variable domain, filled in from reference TRBV7-2 and TRBJ2-3, reads GAGVSQSPSNKVTEKGKDVELRCDPISGHTALYWYRQSLGQGLEFLIYFQGNSAPDKSGLPSDRFSAERTGGSVSTLTIQRTQQEDSAVYLCASSFPPSGRTDTQYFGPGTRLTVL.